This record looks at one T cell receptor beta chain sequence and its context. Per sample, no less than 6 micrograms of total RNA were extracted. This sample is part of a study of blood T cells in healthy people across ages. V was shortened by 0 bases and J by 8 bases, with 14 bases between the two germline ends. CDR1 is SGHRS, CDR2 YFSETQ, per germline. The CDR3 totals 15 residues. Primers used in a second PCR of about 7 to 11 cycles were a sample-barcoded 5' primer and a J-beta primer mix. TCRdb fed the 5' RACE reads into MiXCR, producing one record per CDR3 protein. The sample carries about 640,000 distinct CDR3 sequences, about 54% recorded once.

This TCR was sampled from a man aged 55 to 70 in good health. Input material: blood. J is TRBJ1-4 and V is TRBV5-1; D is undetermined. As DNA, the CDR3 is TGCGCCAGCAGCTTGGGGAGTACCCAACAAGAAAAACTGTTTTTT. Residues: CASSLGSTQQEKLFF. The variable domain in full, completed from reference TRBV5-1 and TRBJ1-4, reads KAGVTQTPRYLIKTRGQQVTLSCSPISGHRSVSWYQQTPGQGLQFLFEYFSETQRNKGNFPGRFSGRQFSNSRSEMNVSTLELGDSALYLCASSLGSTQQEKLFFGSGTQLSVL.